One and the same sample provided the 21 T cell receptor beta chains below, sequenced in a study of blood T cell repertoires in COVID-19. Sequenced by immunoSEQ multiplex PCR; TCRdb stores in-frame clones only, minus some. The sample yields under 85,000 clones, around 83% seen once. Sequences were obtained from peripheral blood. The origin of the receptors is an elderly man with active or convalescent COVID-19.

The chain links TRBV27 to TRBJ1-2, with D maybe TRBD1 (6 bases). Trimming cost V 5 bases and J 8 bases, with 12 bases left between them. CDR1 MNHEY and CDR2 SMNVEV come from the germline V gene (reference sequence). This CDR3 is 12 amino acids long. Here the CDR3 DNA reads TGTGCCAGCAGTCTCACAGGGCAGGGCTACACCTTC. This gives the protein CASSLTGQGYTF.

The chain uses TRBV7-2 and TRBJ1-1; D unclear. The CDR3 is made up of 14 amino acids. The ends were cut back, 2 bases at V and 11 bases at J, with 18 bases in the middle. The V gene's germline CDR1 is SGHTA and CDR2 FQGNSA. The CDR3 loop is CASSLNVEVRKAFF. The CDR3 DNA reads TGTGCCAGCAGCTTAAACGTGGAGGTTCGAAAGGCTTTCTTT.

The rearrangement joins TRBV6-2 or TRBV6-3 to TRBJ2-3; D may be TRBD1 (5 bases). The germline V gene encodes CDR1 MNHEY and CDR2 SVGEGT. CDR3 size: 14 residues. Trimming took off 6 bases at V and 2 bases at J, with 12 bases between the two ends. CDR3 coding DNA: TGTGCCAGCAGCCGCCAACAGGACACAGATACGCAGTATTTT. Protein sequence: CASSRQQDTDTQYF.

This clone was observed once. The chain is built from TRBV7-9 and TRBJ1-4; D uncertain. V shed 10 bases and J shed 0 bases, with 12 bases lying between them. Germline CDR1 and CDR2: SEHNR and FQNEAQ (reference sequence). The CDR3 runs to 14 residues. For the CDR3, the DNA is TGTGCCACCGCGGCTCCCGCAACTAATGAAAAACTGTTTTTT. It translates to CATAAPATNEKLFF.

The V gene is TRBV5-1, the J gene TRBJ2-3; 11 positions match TRBD1. The CDR3 contains 16 residues. Germline values: CDR1 SGHRS, CDR2 YFSETQ. V dropped 4 bases and J dropped 4; count of bases not matched to a gene: 8. The CDR3 loop is CASSPRTGQGADTQYF. For the CDR3, the DNA is TGCGCCAGCAGCCCGCGGACGGGACAGGGGGCAGATACGCAGTATTTT.

The V call is TRBV2, the J call TRBJ2-2; maybe TRBD2 (7 bases). This CDR3 is 15 amino acids long. Germline-derived CDR1 and CDR2 are SNHLY and FYNNEI. V was trimmed by 6 bases and J by 5 bases, leaving 16 bases between them. The CDR3 region has the DNA TGTGCCAGCAGGGGGCGGGGGCATGGAACCGGGGAGCTGTTTTTT. Translating it yields CASRGRGHGTGELFF.

This sequence joins TRBV19 and TRBJ2-2; 7 bases map to TRBD1. V trimming: 8 bases; J trimming: 4 bases; junction bases outside the gene matches: 7. CDR1 and CDR2 from the germline V gene are LNHDA and SQIVND (reference sequence). The CDR3 length is 14 residues. The CDR3 is CASSRGTSTGELFF. In nucleotides, the CDR3 is TGTGCCAGTTCCAGGGGGACAAGCACCGGGGAGCTGTTTTTT.

The V and J genes are TRBV19 and TRBJ2-1, with 12 bases fitting TRBD2. This CDR3 is built from 15 residues. Germline CDR1 LNHDA, CDR2 SQIVND (reference sequence). V lost 8 bases to trimming and J lost 9 bases; unmatched junction nucleotides: 11. CDR3 sequence (DNA): TGTGCCAGTGGGCCCGGACTAGCGGGAAGTAGTGAGCAGTTCTTC. It codes for CASGPGLAGSSEQFF.

The chain combines TRBV19 with TRBJ2-5; 7 bases match TRBD1. The CDR3 consists of 16 residues. Unmatched junction bases numbered 7, after V lost 2 bases and J lost 1 base. The V gene's germline CDR1 is LNHDA and CDR2 SQIVND (reference sequence). The CDR3, as DNA: TGTGCCAGTAGTATACGACAGGGTAGAGGCCAAGAGACCCAGTACTTC. Its translation: CASSIRQGRGQETQYF. Using reference TRBV19 and TRBJ2-5 for the parts outside the CDR3, the full variable domain is DGGITQSPKYLFRKEGQNVTLSCEQNLNHDAMYWYRQDPGQGLRLIYYSQIVNDFQKGDIAEGYSVSREKKESFPLTVTSAQKNPTAFYLCASSIRQGRGQETQYFGPGTRLLVL.

The CDR3 region has the DNA TGTGCCAGCAGCAAAGCAGGGGCCAACTATGGCTACACCTTC. This codes for CASSKAGANYGYTF. The chain links TRBV6-2 or TRBV6-3 to TRBJ1-2, with TRBD1 as a possible D gene (6 bases). CDR1 is MNHEY, CDR2 SVGEGT, per germline. This CDR3 comprises 14 residues. Trimming took off 6 bases at V and 2 bases at J, with 13 bases between the two ends.

The chain has TRBV11-2 and TRBJ2-7, with 8 positions matching TRBD1. Germline V lookup: CDR1 SGHAT, CDR2 FQNNGV. V gave up 5 bases and J gave up 5 bases; unmatched junction bases: 14. There are 16 residues in the CDR3. For the CDR3, the DNA is TGTGCCAGCAGCCCAAGTAGTAGGACAGGGTCTAACGAGCAGTACTTC. Translating it yields CASSPSSRTGSNEQYF.

This clone was counted a single time. The rearrangement links TRBV11-1 to TRBJ2-7; TRBD1 agrees at 10 bases. V trimming: 5 bases; J trimming: 4 bases; junction bases outside the gene matches: 8. The V gene's germline CDR1 is SGHAT and CDR2 FQDESV (reference sequence). There are 15 residues in the CDR3. The CDR3 region is CASSGWDRGEYEQYF. DNA of the CDR3: TGTGCCAGCAGCGGTTGGGACAGGGGTGAATACGAGCAGTACTTC.

The V and J genes are TRBV19 and TRBJ1-5; TRBD1 might be the D (5 bases). The CDR3 sequence is 13 residues long. Per germline, CDR1 LNHDA and CDR2 SQIVND (reference sequence). V was trimmed by 7 bases and J by 3 bases, leaving 10 bases between them. CDR3 sequence: CASNQGFNQPQHF. CDR3 bases: TGTGCCAGTAATCAGGGATTCAATCAGCCCCAGCATTTT.

The J gene is TRBJ2-5, the V gene TRBV7-9, with TRBD1 as a possible D gene (5 bases). The CDR3 has 13 amino acids. CDR1 and CDR2 from the germline V gene are SEHNR and FQNEAQ (reference sequence). Between the trimmed V and J ends, which lost 3 bases and 4 bases, there was a span of 9 bases. The CDR3 bases are TGTGCCAGCAGCTTGGCAGGGTTAGAGACCCAGTACTTC. This sequence encodes CASSLAGLETQYF.

This chain uses TRBV3-1 (or the pseudogene TRBV3-2) with TRBJ2-2, with 10 bases aligning to TRBD2. Germline V gene data show CDR1 as LGHDT and CDR2 as YNNKEL (reference sequence). V was pared by 0 bases and J by 8 bases, with 6 bases of the junction left unmatched. The CDR3 extends over 16 amino acids. CDR3 in DNA: TGTGCCAGCAGCCAAGAAAGCGGGGGGGCTTCAGGGGAGCTGTTTTTT. It yields the protein CASSQESGGASGELFF.

V gene TRBV24-1 combines with J gene TRBJ1-5; D remains unclear. There are 13 residues in the CDR3. The germline V gene encodes CDR1 KGHDR and CDR2 SFDVKD. Between the trimmed V and J ends, which lost 4 bases and 3 bases, there was a span of 6 bases. CDR3 region: CATSDSYNQPQHF. The CDR3, as DNA: TGTGCCACCAGTGACTCTTACAATCAGCCCCAGCATTTT.

The rearrangement joins TRBV28 to TRBJ2-7, with 8 bases identical to TRBD1. The CDR3 contains 18 residues. The ends lost 8 bases at V and 0 bases at J; junction bases unmatched: 18. CDR1 is MDHEN, CDR2 SYDVKM, per germline. The CDR3 region is CASVDRGGSVGYSYEQYF. The CDR3 region has the DNA TGTGCCAGCGTAGACAGGGGCGGGTCGGTAGGATACTCCTACGAGCAGTACTTC. Filled out from reference TRBV28 and TRBJ2-7, the complete variable domain reads DVKVTQSSRYLVKRTGEKVFLECVQDMDHENMFWYRQDPGLGLRLIYFSYDVKMKEKGDIPEGYSVSREKKERFSLILESASTNQTSMYLCASVDRGGSVGYSYEQYFGPGTRLTVT.

The chain has TRBV5-3 and TRBJ1-4; D remains ambiguous. TRBV5-3 is sorted into the ORF group, with uncertain function. The CDR3 length is 15 residues. Trimming removed 0 bases from V and 6 bases from J, with 12 bases in between. In DNA form, the CDR3 reads TGTGCCAGAAGCTTGGGTTGGGGAGAGGATGAAAAACTGTTTTTT. Protein: CARSLGWGEDEKLFF.

This clone occurred once. J is TRBJ1-1 and V is TRBV3-1 (or the pseudogene TRBV3-2); 7 nucleotides match TRBD1. CDR1 is LGHDT and CDR2 is YNNKEL in the germline V gene (reference sequence). J gave up 1 base and V 5 bases, and 4 bases lay outside the gene matches. This CDR3 region has 14 residues. CDR3 DNA: TGTGCCAGCAGCTTACACAGGGGGAACACTGAAGCTTTCTTT. This gives the protein CASSLHRGNTEAFF.

The gene calls are TRBV6-5 and TRBJ2-7; maybe TRBD1 (5 bases). The CDR3 loop spans 14 amino acids. The germline V gene encodes CDR1 MNHEY and CDR2 SVGAGI. The V end lost 6 bases, the J end lost 0 bases, and 12 bases lay between the germline ends. As DNA, the CDR3 is TGTGCCAGCAGCATGGGGCAGCACTCCTACGAGCAGTACTTC. Residues: CASSMGQHSYEQYF.

The V call is TRBV7-9, the J call TRBJ2-4, with 8 positions matching TRBD2. CDR1 and CDR2 (germline): SEHNR, FQNEAQ (reference sequence). V was clipped by 3 bases and J by 1 base; unmatched bases: 5. CDR3 length equals 16 residues. CDR3 protein: CASSLWREAAKNIQYF. The CDR3 DNA sequence: TGTGCCAGCAGCTTGTGGCGGGAGGCGGCCAAAAACATTCAGTACTTC.